The 21 T cell receptor beta chains below were found in one sample sequenced in a study of early T cells in non-severe SARS-CoV-2 infection. TCRdb re-derived calls from the 5' RACE reads in MiXCR, one entry per CDR3 protein. The sample lists roughly 100,000 distinct CDR3 sequences, roughly 13% occurring once. The sample consisted of whole blood. The receptor source for this set is an adult who was a healthcare worker with PCR-confirmed SARS-CoV-2 infection or an uninfected control (not recorded which).

This clonotype has a count of ten or more. The chain combines TRBV12-3 or TRBV12-4 with TRBJ2-1; D gene ambiguous. CDR3 length: 11 amino acids. The V gene lost 6 bases and the J gene lost 12 bases, with 12 bases spanning the gap. CDR3 loop: CASSPRSWQFF. The CDR3 DNA sequence: TGTGCCAGCAGCCCAAGGTCCTGGCAGTTCTTC.

In this sample, this clonotype turned up a few times. V is TRBV4-1 and J is TRBJ2-7; D perhaps matches TRBD2 (7 bases). CDR3 length: 14 residues. Germline CDR1 reads MGHRA; CDR2 reads YSYEKL. V lost 8 bases to trimming and J lost 3 bases, with 17 bases between them. As DNA, the CDR3 is TGCGCCAGCGGGACCGGCGGGGGCAACTACGAGCAGTACTTC. Protein: CASGTGGGNYEQYF.

This clonotype was recorded at least ten times. V is TRBV6-2 or TRBV6-3 and J is TRBJ1-1; the D is unclear. With 1 base removed from V and 2 bases from J, the gap between germline ends came to 11 bases. Looked up from germline, CDR1 is MNHEY and CDR2 is SVGEGT. The CDR3 totals 15 residues. The DNA for the CDR3 is TGTGCCAGCAGTTACTACGTCAGGCAAAACACTGAAGCTTTCTTT. Its translation is CASSYYVRQNTEAFF.

This clonotype occurred many times. V and J are TRBV5-4 and TRBJ2-3; 10 bases are a match to TRBD2. Germline V gene sequence: CDR1 SGHNT, CDR2 YYREEE (reference sequence). Trimming at V came to 6 bases and at J to 2 bases, leaving 6 bases not matched to a gene. The CDR3 contains 15 residues. The CDR3 bases are TGTGCCAGCACAGTAGCGGGAGGTGACACAGATACGCAGTATTTT. Translating gives CASTVAGGDTDTQYF.

V is TRBV28 and J is TRBJ2-4; D is possibly TRBD2 (5 bases). The CDR3 contains 13 residues. Germline V lookup: CDR1 MDHEN, CDR2 SYDVKM. V was shortened by 6 bases and J by 7 bases, with 13 bases between the two germline ends. DNA of the CDR3: TGTGCCAGCAGCCCGACTATTTTGAACATTCAGTACTTC. Translated: CASSPTILNIQYF.

V gene TRBV5-1 combines with J gene TRBJ2-7; D gene uncertain. V lost 1 base and J lost 3, with 11 bases in between. CDR3 length: 14 amino acids. The V gene's germline CDR1 is SGHRS and CDR2 YFSETQ. CDR3 DNA: TGCGCCAGCAGCTTGTACGACCCAGGCTACGAGCAGTACTTC. Its protein product is CASSLYDPGYEQYF. Full variable domain (missing parts from reference TRBV5-1 and TRBJ2-7): KAGVTQTPRYLIKTRGQQVTLSCSPISGHRSVSWYQQTPGQGLQFLFEYFSETQRNKGNFPGRFSGRQFSNSRSEMNVSTLELGDSALYLCASSLYDPGYEQYFGPGTRLTVT.

The chain carries TRBV21-1 and TRBJ2-1; the DNA was not used to check the table's D call, TRBD2. TRBV21-1 is a pseudogene locus. CDR3 size: 15 residues. CDR3 bases: TGTGCCAGCAGCAAAGGAATTAGCGGGAAAAATGAGCAGTTCTTC. Translation: CASSKGISGKNEQFF.

This clonotype has ten or more counts. CDR3 bases: TGTGCCAGCAGTGAATCGAAAGTGAGCACAGATACGCAGTATTTT. Translated, it gives CASSESKVSTDTQYF. The chain joins TRBV25-1 to TRBJ2-3, with no clear D. Trimming removed 1 base at V and 0 bases at J, with 8 bases between. The CDR3 has 15 residues. Germline assignment: CDR1 MGHDK and CDR2 SYGVNS. Variable domain in full (rest from reference TRBV25-1 and TRBJ2-3): EADIYQTPRYLVIGTGKKITLECSQTMGHDKMYWYQQDPGMELHLIHYSYGVNSTEKGDLSSESTVSRIRTEHFPLTLESARPSHTSQYLCASSESKVSTDTQYFGPGTRLTVL.

This clonotype was detected a few times. This chain connects TRBV20-1 to TRBJ1-2, with TRBD1 identical over 7 bases. This CDR3 region has 15 residues. Germline lookup yields CDR1 DFQATT and CDR2 SNEGSKA (reference sequence). V was pared by 6 bases and J by 3 bases, with 13 bases of the junction left unmatched. Here the CDR3 DNA reads TGCAGTGCGCAGATCGACAGGGATAGCGACTATGGCTACACCTTC. It specifies CSAQIDRDSDYGYTF.

This clonotype was picked up many times. The gene calls are TRBV7-2 and TRBJ1-4, with a tentative D call TRBD1 (5 bases). This CDR3 is 15 amino acids long. V lost 1 base and J lost 7, with 13 bases in between. CDR1 is SGHTA, CDR2 FQGNSA, per germline. CDR3 sequence: CASSLEGLGAEKLFF. CDR3 DNA sequence: TGTGCCAGCAGCTTAGAGGGGTTAGGAGCTGAAAAACTGTTTTTT.

The genes are TRBV9 and TRBJ2-2; TRBD1 agrees at 8 bases. Germline loops: CDR1 SGDLS, CDR2 YYNGEE. After removal of 6 bases from V and 5 bases from J, the junction contained 9 bases not matched to a gene. This CDR3 has 15 amino acids. The CDR3 region is CASTRGQEGTGELFF. The CDR3 DNA reads as TGTGCCAGCACCCGGGGACAGGAGGGAACCGGGGAGCTGTTTTTT.

This chain links TRBV3-1 with TRBJ2-3, with a possible D match to TRBD2 (6 bases). Germline CDR1 is LGHDT and CDR2 is YNNKEL (reference sequence). Trimming shortened V by 1 base and J by 5 bases, and 16 bases separated the two germline ends. The CDR3 contains 16 residues. CDR3 sequence reads: CASSQGARARGDTQYF. The CDR3 region has the DNA TGTGCCAGCAGCCAAGGAGCGCGGGCGCGGGGAGATACGCAGTATTTT.

This clonotype was counted at least ten times. The CDR3 spells CASSRNSAGGPLGNEQFF. The CDR3 DNA follows: TGTGCCAGCTCACGAAACTCAGCGGGAGGTCCGTTGGGCAATGAGCAGTTCTTC. The chain recombines TRBV18 with TRBJ2-1; 9 bases are shared with TRBD2. Losses at the gene ends were 4 bases for V and 6 bases for J; bases not matched to a gene: 16. The CDR3 consists of 18 residues. Per germline, CDR1 KGHSH and CDR2 LQKENI.

This clonotype was seen only a few times. This chain joins TRBV20-1 and TRBJ1-1; no definite D call. Germline V gene sequence: CDR1 DFQATT, CDR2 SNEGSKA (reference sequence). V shed 2 bases and J shed 8 bases, with 6 bases lying between them. The CDR3 has 10 residues. In DNA, the CDR3 is TGCAGTGCTAGACGGTGGGAAGCTTTCTTT. It encodes CSARRWEAFF.

With regard to this clonotype: One junction end does not reproduce the germline sequence, and a read error may be involved. This chain joins TRBV4-1 and TRBJ2-7, with D perhaps being TRBD1 or TRBD2 (5 bases each). The CDR3 covers 13 residues. Germline V gene lookup returns CDR1 MGHRA and CDR2 YSYEKL. Written as DNA, the CDR3 is TGCACCAGCAGCCAAGGGGACGTCTACGAGCAGTACTTC. Residues: CTSSQGDVYEQYF.

J is TRBJ2-3 and V is TRBV20-1; D gene ambiguous. The V gene lost 7 bases and the J gene lost 3 bases, with 14 bases spanning the gap. The CDR3 is made up of 13 amino acids. CDR1 DFQATT and CDR2 SNEGSKA come from the germline V gene (reference sequence). CDR3 loop: CSVKGAATDTQYF. The CDR3 region has the DNA TGCAGTGTCAAGGGTGCGGCGACAGATACGCAGTATTTT.

The chain uses TRBV7-2 and TRBJ2-3; D uncertain. The CDR3 has 12 amino acids. Germline V gene lookup returns CDR1 SGHTA and CDR2 FQGNSA. V lost 2 bases and J 6 bases, leaving 6 bases between the germline ends. CDR3 DNA sequence: TGTGCCAGCAGCTTACTCTTTGATACGCAGTATTTT. Amino acids: CASSLLFDTQYF.

This clonotype was picked up many times. This chain connects TRBV6-5 to TRBJ2-2, with 8 positions matching TRBD2. CDR1 and CDR2 (germline): MNHEY, SVGAGI. The CDR3 sequence is 19 residues long. Trimming at V came to 5 bases and at J to 1 base, leaving 15 bases not matched to a gene. CDR3 nucleotide sequence: TGTGCCAGCAGTGTTAGTCGTTCTGGTAGCGGGAAGAACACCGGGGAGCTGTTTTTT. This sequence encodes CASSVSRSGSGKNTGELFF.

The rearrangement uses TRBV9 and TRBJ2-5; tentative D call: TRBD2 (5 bases). The CDR3 contains 15 residues. The V end was cut by 2 bases, the J end by 0 bases, with 11 bases between. Germline CDR1 is SGDLS and CDR2 is YYNGEE. In DNA form, the CDR3 reads TGTGCCAGCAGCGTTCAGGACTGGCACCAAGAGACCCAGTACTTC. This gives the protein CASSVQDWHQETQYF.

This clonotype came up many times. This chain links TRBV4-1 with TRBJ2-3, with no clear D. Germline values: CDR1 MGHRA, CDR2 YSYEKL. The V and J ends lost 0 bases and 0 bases respectively, with 10 bases between them. CDR3 length: 16 residues. The CDR3 DNA follows: TGCGCCAGCAGCCAAGAGTGGCTTACTAGCACAGATACGCAGTATTTT. It specifies CASSQEWLTSTDTQYF.

This clonotype occurred a few times. The CDR3 is CSVDAGQETQYF. DNA of the CDR3: TGCAGCGTCGACGCAGGACAAGAGACCCAGTACTTC. V gene TRBV29-1 combines with J gene TRBJ2-5; D unclear. The CDR3 has 12 residues. With 6 bases removed from V and 2 bases from J, the gap between germline ends came to 10 bases. CDR1 and CDR2 (germline): SQVTM, ANQGSEA.